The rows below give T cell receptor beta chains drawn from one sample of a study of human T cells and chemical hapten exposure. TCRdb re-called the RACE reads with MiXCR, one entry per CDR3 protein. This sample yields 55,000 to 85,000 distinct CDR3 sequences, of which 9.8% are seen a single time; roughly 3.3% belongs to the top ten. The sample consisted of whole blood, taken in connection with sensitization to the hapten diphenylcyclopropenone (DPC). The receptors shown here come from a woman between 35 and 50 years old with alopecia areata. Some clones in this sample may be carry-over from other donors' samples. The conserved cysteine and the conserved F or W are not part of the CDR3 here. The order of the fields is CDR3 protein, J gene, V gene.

ASSQDRFNGPTAQY TRBJ2-5 TRBV14
ATSRPESEAF TRBJ1-1 TRBV15
ASSAPSSYEQY TRBJ2-7 TRBV7-9
ASSYSGVQPQH TRBJ1-5 TRBV6-5
ASSQARFRSQGYT TRBJ1-2 TRBV14
ASSRRVEAYNSPLH TRBJ1-6 TRBV6-5
ASSSSGKRGYT TRBJ1-2 TRBV12-3/TRBV12-4
ASSLQGNQPQH TRBJ1-5 TRBV7-2
ASSLGWTGVQETQY TRBJ2-5 TRBV5-4
ASISWETEAF TRBJ1-1 TRBV25-1
ASTSNTGDPEAF TRBJ1-1 TRBV12-3/TRBV12-4
ASSLAYMAGNTIY TRBJ1-3 TRBV5-5
ASRDPGNTGELF TRBJ2-2 TRBV5-1
ASSLAGVYEQY TRBJ2-7 TRBV7-2
ASSQGPSGGAYEQF TRBJ2-1 TRBV4-3
ASSRSGVLADTQY TRBJ2-3 TRBV6-2/TRBV6-3
ASTVGQDVYGYT TRBJ1-2 TRBV5-1
ASSLEAGASPSDTQY TRBJ2-3 TRBV7-6
ASSTNIRGGDTEAF TRBJ1-1 TRBV12-3/TRBV12-4
ASSEPGTGTYEQY TRBJ2-7 TRBV25-1
ASSSTGPGANVLT TRBJ2-6 TRBV6-2/TRBV6-3
ASSYSPSAASLDSPLH TRBJ1-6 TRBV6-2/TRBV6-3
ASSQGLLRYEQY TRBJ2-7 TRBV3-1
ASSQVGDGRKY TRBJ2-3 TRBV14
ASSYGGGAKYAEQF TRBJ2-1 TRBV6-2/TRBV6-3
SASSGTSGEGNEQF TRBJ2-1 TRBV20-1
ASSQDLLAEQF TRBJ2-1 TRBV3-1